Sequencing of this T cell receptor (beta chain) was carried out in a study of cytomegalovirus exposure and HLA in healthy donors (dated by TCRdb to the late 2010s). A note on the overall study: An earlier analysis of 587 of the donors reported approximately 290 Gb of sequence data and roughly 100 million unique TCR beta sequences from 150 million to 200 million T cells. In addition to the first cohort of around 670 subjects, a separate validation cohort of 130 or so different subjects was used. Of the roughly 390 genotyped donors, 65% to 90% were placed in the genetic ancestry cluster associated with self-reported Caucasian donors. The number of donors typed differed by locus, with 629-630 for A, B, C, DRB1 and DQB1, roughly 520 for DQA1, nearly 610 for DPA1, and around 460 for DPB1. Both class I and class II loci were covered by HLA typing, at four-digit resolution. In a later genetic analysis, genome-wide SNP genotypes for about 65% of the 666 donors were used, and that subset was treated as a discovery cohort. The study used immunosequencing to profile the T cell repertoires of hundreds of subjects and linked those repertoires to cytomegalovirus serostatus. To decide whether each TCR beta V gene segment behaved as functional or pseudogenic, an earlier analysis of 587 of the donors relied on high-throughput TCR beta sequencing. An early release covering 550 to 700 HLA-typed donors comprised about 300 gigabases of sequencing data and approximately 80 million unique TCR sequences. About five DR-DQ haplotypes were treated as single units for association and clustering because of strong linkage in the cohort. A later analysis re-analyzed previously published TCR beta repertoires from about 600 donors and added high-resolution HLA genotyping to study TCR occurrence patterns. To predict cytomegalovirus infection status, the study combined high-throughput TCR immunosequencing, statistical association of individual TCRs with disease status, and machine learning. Donor age, sex, ethnicity and CMV serostatus were compiled together with the repertoire data. Every repertoire in the discovery cohort had been generated on one and the same sequencing platform. Among a few hundred genotyped donors of the cohort, an average of 235,054 unique TCR beta nucleotide sequences were sequenced per donor, roughly a sixth of them non-productive. The later analysis used no new phenotypic data to find candidate immune exposures, relying instead on TCR beta sequences and their occurrence across donors. The aim of the study was to test whether cataloging public T cell receptors could identify signatures of past pathogen exposure.

V was cut back by 1 base and J by 0 bases, leaving a gap of 7 bases between them. The CDR3 goes from the cysteine to the phenylalanine over 15 residues. This entry keeps only the CDR3 DNA: 45 bases, framed from base 1. From the germline V gene, CDR1 is KGHSH and CDR2 is LQKENI. Here is what the overall study found, with its caveats: Most TCR sequences were seen in very few donors, while some public TCRs were found in many individuals. Roughly uniform sequencing depth across donors was assumed in presence/absence analyses, although this assumption may not hold. A further reported finding was that TCR beta sequences accurately predicted the HLA-A and HLA-B alleles for most subjects in the first cohort. A few of the identified cytomegalovirus-associated TCR beta chains were confirmed in vitro to be specific for cytomegalovirus antigens. Some IMGT-functional V segments, including TRBV6-2 and TRBV6-3, could not be told apart with the 87-base-pair reads, so those segments were excluded. For the cohort, immune exposure information was limited to CMV serostatus. In a later analysis, TCR association rates were found to vary across HLA loci, with the most associated TCRs seen for DRB1 alleles and the fewest for HLA-C alleles. Only TCR beta chains were sequenced in this cohort, and the absence of alpha or paired-chain data limited detectable features. A total of 150 or so TCR beta chains were listed by the study as associated with cytomegalovirus. A later genetic analysis reported fewer N-insertions in productive TCRs among donors in an Asian-associated ancestry cluster than the approximately 700-donor mean. In a later genetic analysis, a missense DCLRE1C variant was associated with V-gene and J-gene trimming of TCR beta chains, and the association was replicated in an independent cohort. When HLA alleles, especially DR and DQ, strongly co-occurred, attributing TCR associations to individual alleles was difficult. Compared with equally common non-associated chains, HLA-associated TCR beta chains in a later analysis were more clonally expanded and had lower generation probabilities. A later analysis associated 16,951 TCR beta sequences with specific HLA alleles at a false discovery rate of 0.05. Because counts were too low, roughly 18 rarely observed V segments, including chromosome 9 orphons, were left out of the earlier analysis of roughly 600 of the donors. Several of the top co-occurrence clusters appeared to be linked to parvovirus B19, influenza, CMV and Epstein-Barr virus, according to a later analysis. Because HLA typing was missing for some donors at each locus, association tests included only the typed subset. A later analysis found that most CMV-associated TCR beta chains appeared HLA-restricted, with HLA associations seemingly driven largely by CMV exposure. It was suggested by the authors that the approach could potentially be generalized to other disease states and immunological phenotypes. Correlated functional status among segregating V segments might be attributable to linkage disequilibrium, but an unknown experimental factor could not be ruled out. The sequencing pipeline was judged likely to have produced a cluster of highly shared sequence variants as a technical artifact. In both the original and validation cohorts, the classifier was reported to diagnose cytomegalovirus status with high specificity and sensitivity. An earlier analysis of some 590 of the donors showed that most TCR beta V segments appeared in productive rearrangements either about 90% or about 30% of the time, which broadly matched IMGT annotations.

A word on this clone: What antigen it recognizes has not been identified. No much larger clone is present one base from it, and per-base qualities are unavailable.

In total, approximately 610 healthy bone marrow donors made up the cohort. At the time of sampling, every cohort member was nominally healthy, though immune exposures that went unrecorded were likely present. The donor was CMV seronegative and was included in the group of 352 seronegative cohort members. A peripheral blood sample was collected from each donor, and TCR beta sequencing was performed on peripheral blood mononuclear cells. The Qiagen DNeasy Blood Extraction Kit was used to extract genomic DNA from the blood cell samples. Library creation used the immunoSEQ multiplex PCR assay. A mixture of 60 forward primers for TCR Vbeta segments and 13 reverse primers for TCR Jbeta segments was used in the multiplex PCR. The CDR3 region of rearranged TCR beta genes was amplified from genomic DNA with a multiplex PCR assay. Amplified TCR beta libraries were sequenced as 87-base-pair reads on the Illumina HiSeq System. The original pipeline was this. A later analysis counted 65 million to 90 million unique TCR beta chains across the 670 or so repertoires, and roughly 11 million of these chains were shared by at least two donors. Raw reads were error-corrected and collapsed into unique sequences with a nearest-neighbor algorithm that merged closely related sequences to remove PCR and sequencing errors. Alignment of CDR3 sequences to IMGT reference sequences was used to assign V, D and J gene segments. For a sequence to be retained, at least a six-nucleotide match to both a V gene segment and a J gene segment was required. Rearrangements were called productive when the CDR3 lacked stop codons and stayed in frame with V and J; all others were non-productive. Following IMGT convention, CDR3 was defined as the stretch from the second conserved V-encoded cysteine to the conserved J-encoded phenylalanine. The earlier analysis of fewer than 700 of the donors excluded sequences that lacked an unambiguous match to a single V gene segment. In an earlier analysis of approximately 590 of the donors, V segments were called functional above 56.7% productive rearrangements and were called segregating when the between-donor standard deviation exceeded 5%. A statistical classification framework was built for diagnosing cytomegalovirus status from the catalog of TCR beta chain sequences. A later analysis assigned V and J genes by comparing TCR nucleotide sequences with IMGT/GENE-DB human TR gene sequences. A later analysis assigned CDR3 sequences and most-parsimonious VDJ recombination scenarios with the TCRdist pipeline. A later analysis defined each TCR beta chain by its CDR3 amino acid sequence plus V-gene family, and excluded reads lacking a unique V-gene family. In a later analysis, 450 to 600 highly shared, low-generation-probability nucleotide sequences were removed to address suspected cross-contamination and a sequencing artifact. In a later analysis, a clonal expansion index was calculated for each public chain from normalized within-repertoire ranks of inferred template counts. Generation probabilities in a later analysis came from a VDJ recombination model fitted to out-of-frame rearrangements, and those results were checked against IGoR. A later analysis scored TCR-TCR, TCR-HLA and TCR-CMV co-occurrence with hypergeometric tests, applying a repertoire-size bias correction to TCR pairs. To estimate false discovery rates, a later analysis permuted the HLA or CMV assignments 20 times. A later analysis grouped co-occurring TCRs with DBSCAN, adding TCRdist sequence similarity when clustering within HLA-allele-positive subsets. Co-occurrence clustering excluded repertoires with fewer than 30,000 or more than 120,000 public chains, plus five with anomalous nucleotide sharing. TCRdb holds this immuneACCESS table with in-frame rearrangements only. Some clones are missing; in checked studies, unresolved V genes explain under half, and the rest has no known cause. The V and J calls and the clone size are those of that table, but D and trimming were determined from the DNA. Across this sample there are roughly 180,000 clones, with around 75% seen only once. The ten largest clones take up around 2.6% of the sample.

Recombination joined TRBV18 with TRBJ2-1, with the D gene uncertain. Sequenced material: PBMCs. This receptor was identified in a female donor in good health and CMV-seronegative. The DNA sequence reads TGTGCCAGCTCACCACTCACTATCTCCTACAATGAGCAGTTCTTC. Translation gives CASSPLTISYNEQFF.